The T cell receptor (beta chain) described here comes from a study of type 1 regulatory T cells. Study-wide background: An in vitro protocol generated T-allo10, a Tr1-enriched, alloantigen-specific CD4 T cell product. General observations from the study: Tr1 cells had a more restricted TCR repertoire than non-Tr1 cells.

One entry per CDR3 protein, called by TCRdb with MiXCR from the reads. The data show 68,000 or so distinct CDR3 sequences, around 49% seen once. On this clonotype itself: Its specificity is not known.

The V and J ends lost 5 bases and 4 bases, in that order; junction bases with no gene match: 8. Looked up from germline, CDR1 is MNHNS and CDR2 is SASEGT. The CDR3 totals 14 residues. Input material: cultured non-Tr1 T cells, either the whole culture or a sorted T cell fraction (not recorded which). This chain uses TRBV6-1 with TRBJ2-7; 7 bases agree with TRBD1. The origin of this receptor is a human donor in good health. CDR3 nucleotides: TGTGCCAGCAGTAATGGGGACAGCCGATACGAGCAGTACTTC. It specifies CASSNGDSRYEQYF.